The T cell receptor (beta chain) described here comes from a study of cytomegalovirus exposure and HLA in healthy donors. General observations from the study: A later look showed TCR association rates differing by HLA locus, highest for DRB1 and lowest for HLA-C. In presence/absence analyses, roughly uniform sequencing depth across donors was assumed. Rare sequences made up most TCRs, while some public TCRs were found in many donors. The authors listed roughly 150 TCR beta chains as cytomegalovirus-associated.

Vbeta (60) and Jbeta (13) primers were used in the PCR. Measured with immunoSEQ multiplex PCR; TCRdb has only the in-frame clones, and not every one. The sample lists roughly 54,000 clones, approximately 70% seen once, with roughly 19% in the top ten. With regard to this clone: Its antigen remains unknown.

This CDR3 is built from 13 residues. CDR1 is SGHTA, CDR2 FQGNSA, per germline. Trimming removed 2 bases from V and 7 bases from J, with 11 bases in between. Input material: PBMCs. The rearrangement links TRBV7-2 to TRBJ1-2, with D hard to call. The receptor was isolated from an older woman in good health and CMV-seropositive. The CDR3 loop is CASSLYPSFGYTF. The CDR3 region has the DNA TGTGCCAGCAGCTTATATCCTAGCTTTGGCTACACCTTC.